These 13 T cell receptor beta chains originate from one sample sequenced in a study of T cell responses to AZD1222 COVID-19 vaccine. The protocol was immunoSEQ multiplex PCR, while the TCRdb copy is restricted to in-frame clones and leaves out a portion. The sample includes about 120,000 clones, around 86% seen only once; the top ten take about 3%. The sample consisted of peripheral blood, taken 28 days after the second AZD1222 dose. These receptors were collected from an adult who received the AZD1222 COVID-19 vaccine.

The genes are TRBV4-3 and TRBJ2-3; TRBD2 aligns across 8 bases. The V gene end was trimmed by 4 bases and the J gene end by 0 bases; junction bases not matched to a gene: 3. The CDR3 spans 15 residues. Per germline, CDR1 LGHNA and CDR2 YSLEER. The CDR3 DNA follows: TGCGCCAGCAGCCGAATAGCGGGGAGCACAGATACGCAGTATTTT. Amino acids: CASSRIAGSTDTQYF.

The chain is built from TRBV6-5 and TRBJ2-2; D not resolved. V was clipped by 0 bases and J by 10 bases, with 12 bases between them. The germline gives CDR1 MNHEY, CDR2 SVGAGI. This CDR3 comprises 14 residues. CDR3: CASSYSNIVQELFF. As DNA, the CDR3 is TGTGCCAGCAGTTACTCGAATATCGTTCAGGAGCTGTTTTTT.

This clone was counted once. The CDR3 coding sequence is TGTGCCAGCAGTAACATCAGGTACTCCTACAATGAGCAGTTCTTC. Its translation: CASSNIRYSYNEQFF. V is TRBV6-2 or TRBV6-3 and J is TRBJ2-1; D is ambiguous. The CDR3 length is 15 residues. Looked up from germline, CDR1 is MNHEY and CDR2 is SVGEGT. V was trimmed by 5 bases and J by 0 bases, leaving 11 bases between them.

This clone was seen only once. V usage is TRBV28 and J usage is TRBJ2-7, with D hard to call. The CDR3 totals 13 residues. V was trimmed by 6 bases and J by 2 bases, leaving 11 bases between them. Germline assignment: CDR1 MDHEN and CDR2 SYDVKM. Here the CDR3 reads CASSADQAYEQYF. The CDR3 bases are TGTGCCAGCAGCGCAGACCAAGCCTACGAGCAGTACTTC.

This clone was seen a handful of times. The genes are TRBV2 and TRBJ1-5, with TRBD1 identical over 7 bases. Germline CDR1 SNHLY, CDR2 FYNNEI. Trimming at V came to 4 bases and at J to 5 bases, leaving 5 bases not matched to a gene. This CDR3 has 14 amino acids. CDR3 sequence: CASSGQGIYQPQHF. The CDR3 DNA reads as TGTGCCAGCAGTGGACAGGGCATCTATCAGCCCCAGCATTTT.

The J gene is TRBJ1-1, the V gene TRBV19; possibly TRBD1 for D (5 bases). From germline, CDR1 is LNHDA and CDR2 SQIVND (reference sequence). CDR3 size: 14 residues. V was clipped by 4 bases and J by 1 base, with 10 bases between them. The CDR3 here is CASSTLTANTEAFF. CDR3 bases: TGTGCCAGTAGTACCTTGACAGCGAACACTGAAGCTTTCTTT.

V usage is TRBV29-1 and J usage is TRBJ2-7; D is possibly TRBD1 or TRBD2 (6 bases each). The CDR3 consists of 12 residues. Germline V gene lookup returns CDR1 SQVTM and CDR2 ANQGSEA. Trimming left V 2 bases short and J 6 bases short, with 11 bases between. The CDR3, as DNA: TGCAGCGTTGAATTTGGGGGGCGCGAGCAGTACTTC. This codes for CSVEFGGREQYF.

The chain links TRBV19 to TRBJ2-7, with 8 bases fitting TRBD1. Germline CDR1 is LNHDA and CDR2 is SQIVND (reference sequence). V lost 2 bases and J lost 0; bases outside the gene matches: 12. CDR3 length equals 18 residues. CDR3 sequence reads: CASSIQIRGQDFSYEQYF. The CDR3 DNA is TGTGCCAGTAGTATACAAATACGGGGACAGGATTTCTCCTACGAGCAGTACTTC.

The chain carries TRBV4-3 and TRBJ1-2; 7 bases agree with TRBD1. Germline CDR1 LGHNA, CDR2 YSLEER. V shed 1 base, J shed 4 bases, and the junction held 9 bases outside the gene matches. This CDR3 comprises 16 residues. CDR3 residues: CASSQGGETGTYGYTF. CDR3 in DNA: TGCGCCAGCAGCCAAGGAGGAGAGACAGGGACCTATGGCTACACCTTC.

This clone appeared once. CDR3 sequence reads: CASSPGTSGGNKNIQYF. In DNA form, the CDR3 reads TGTGCCAGCAGCCCCGGGACTAGCGGGGGGAACAAAAACATTCAGTACTTC. This chain links TRBV9 with TRBJ2-4; 15 positions agree with TRBD2. The CDR3 has 17 amino acids. V lost 4 bases, J lost 3 bases, and 5 bases stayed unmatched. CDR1 is SGDLS and CDR2 is YYNGEE in the germline V gene.

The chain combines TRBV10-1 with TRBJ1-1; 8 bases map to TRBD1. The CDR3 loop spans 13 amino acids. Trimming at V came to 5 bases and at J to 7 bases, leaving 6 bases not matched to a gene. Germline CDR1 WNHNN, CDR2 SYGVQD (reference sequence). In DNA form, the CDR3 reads TGCGCCAGCAGTCGCGGGACAGGCGGTGAAGCTTTCTTT. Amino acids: CASSRGTGGEAFF.

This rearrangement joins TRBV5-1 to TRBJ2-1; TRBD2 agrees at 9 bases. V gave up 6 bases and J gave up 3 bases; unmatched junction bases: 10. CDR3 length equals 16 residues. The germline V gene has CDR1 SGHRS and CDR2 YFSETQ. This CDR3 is CASTSAGGLYYNEQFF. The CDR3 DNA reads TGCGCCAGCACCTCGGCGGGGGGGCTTTACTACAATGAGCAGTTCTTC.

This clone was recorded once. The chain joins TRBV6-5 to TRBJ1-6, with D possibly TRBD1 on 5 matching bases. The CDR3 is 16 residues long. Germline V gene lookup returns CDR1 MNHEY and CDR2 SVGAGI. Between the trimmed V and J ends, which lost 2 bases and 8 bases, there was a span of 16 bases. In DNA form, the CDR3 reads TGTGCCAGCAGTTACGGTCTAAGGACACCCTATTCACCCCTCCACTTT. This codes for CASSYGLRTPYSPLHF.